Detailed here is one T cell receptor beta chain. The read is 3 residues too short to cover the CDR3 end, so that end is filled in from the germline J gene. This sample stems from a study of T cells in women clearing cervical HPV infection. Turning to the study itself: Women with histologically confirmed HPV16-related CIN3 or worse, 2 with invasive cancer, served as cases.

The length of the CDR3 is 16 residues. Trimming cost V 5 bases and J 4 bases, with 21 bases left between them. Germline CDR1 is DFQATT and CDR2 is SNEGSKA (reference sequence). This table comes from immunoSEQ multiplex PCR, and its TCRdb copy is limited to in-frame clones, with some not included. The sample holds fewer than 40,000 clones. The specimen was blood buffy coat. This receptor was obtained from a woman aged 18-69 years with a cervical HPV16 infection that either progressed to CIN3+ or cleared (not recorded which). The rearrangement uses TRBV20-1 and TRBJ1-5, with D maybe TRBD1 (6 bases). This chain's CDR3 is CSAPYPPTGTNQPQHF. The DNA read from the CDR3 is TGCAGTGCTCCCTATCCCCCGACAGGTACAAATCAGCCC.